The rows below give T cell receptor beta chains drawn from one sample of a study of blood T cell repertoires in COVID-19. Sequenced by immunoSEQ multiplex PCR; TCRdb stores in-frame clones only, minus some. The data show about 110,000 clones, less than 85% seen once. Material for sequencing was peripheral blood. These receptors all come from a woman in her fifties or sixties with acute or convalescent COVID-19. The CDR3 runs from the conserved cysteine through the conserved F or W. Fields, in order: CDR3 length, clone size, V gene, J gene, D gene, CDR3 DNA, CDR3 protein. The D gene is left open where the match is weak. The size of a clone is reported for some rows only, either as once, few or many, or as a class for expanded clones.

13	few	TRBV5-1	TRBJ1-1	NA	TGCGCCAGCAGCGGGCAGGGTGGGACTGAAGCTTTCTTT	CASSGQGGTEAFF
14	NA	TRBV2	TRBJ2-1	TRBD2	TGTGCCAGCAGTGAAGGGGGACTAGTCAATGAGCAGTTCTTC	CASSEGGLVNEQFF
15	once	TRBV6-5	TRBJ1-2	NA	TGTGCCAGCAGTTACTCCCCGGGACTAAACTATGGCTACACCTTC	CASSYSPGLNYGYTF
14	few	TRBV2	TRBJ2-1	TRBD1	TGTGCCAGCAGTGACGGACAGGTTCACAATGAGCAGTTCTTC	CASSDGQVHNEQFF
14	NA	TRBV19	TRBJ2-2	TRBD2	TGTGCCAGTAGGACTAGCGGGGGGGCCGGGGAGCTGTTTTTT	CASRTSGGAGELFF
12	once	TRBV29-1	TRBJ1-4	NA	TGCAGCGTCCAGGAGGTGGGTGAAAAACTGTTTTTT	CSVQEVGEKLFF
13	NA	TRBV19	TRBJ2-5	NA	TGTGCCAGTAGTATCAACCGGCAAGAGACCCAGTACTTC	CASSINRQETQYF
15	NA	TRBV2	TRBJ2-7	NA	TGTGCCAGCAGTTCGTCTAGTTGGCGTCCCTACGAGCAGTACTTC	CASSSSSWRPYEQYF
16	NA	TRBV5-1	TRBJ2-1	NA	TGCGCCAGCAGCTTGAGAGTTTCTCGATCCTACAATGAGCAGTTCTTC	CASSLRVSRSYNEQFF
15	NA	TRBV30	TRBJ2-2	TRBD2	TGTGCCTGGTCTCCTAGCGGGACCTTGATGGGGGAGCTGTTTTTT	CAWSPSGTLMGELFF
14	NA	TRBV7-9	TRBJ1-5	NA	TGTGCCAGCAGCTCCCCCTCGCCGGGGCAGCCCCAGCATTTT	CASSSPSPGQPQHF
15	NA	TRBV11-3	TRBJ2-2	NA	TGTGCCAGCAGCGGGCAGGGGACTATCCCCGGGGAGCTGTTTTTT	CASSGQGTIPGELFF
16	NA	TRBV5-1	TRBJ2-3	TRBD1	TGCGCCAGCCGCACGTCCGGCGGACAGGGAAAAGATACGCAGTATTTT	CASRTSGGQGKDTQYF
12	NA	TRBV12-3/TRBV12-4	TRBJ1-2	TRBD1	TGTGCCAGCAGTGGGGACAGGGATGGCTACACCTTC	CASSGDRDGYTF
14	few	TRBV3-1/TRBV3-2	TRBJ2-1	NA	TGTGCCAGCAGTCCCGGGTTAGCCTACAATGAGCAGTTCTTC	CASSPGLAYNEQFF
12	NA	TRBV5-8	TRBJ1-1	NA	TGTGCCAGCAGCTTGGTGGCCACTGAAGCTTTCTTT	CASSLVATEAFF
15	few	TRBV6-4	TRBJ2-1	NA	TGTGCCAGCAGTGAGTCGGGGGGGACAGGGAATGAGCAGTTCTTC	CASSESGGTGNEQFF
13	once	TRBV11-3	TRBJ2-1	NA	TGTGCCAGCAGCAAGGACGGGGACAATGAGCAGTTCTTC	CASSKDGDNEQFF
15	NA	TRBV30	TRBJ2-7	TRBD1	TGTGCCTGGAGGGGAACAGGGGGCCCAGGCTACGAGCAGTACTTC	CAWRGTGGPGYEQYF
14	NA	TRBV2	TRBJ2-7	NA	TGTGCCAGCAGTGAGGGGACGGGACGGGGGGAGCAGTACTTC	CASSEGTGRGEQYF
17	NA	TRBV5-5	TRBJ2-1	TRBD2	TGTGCCAGCAGCTTCCTCATTTCGGGCGGGAGCCCCAGGGAGCAGTTCTTC	CASSFLISGGSPREQFF
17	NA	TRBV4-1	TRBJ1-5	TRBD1	TGCGCCAGCAGCCAAAAGGGGACAGGGGATAGCAATCAGCCCCAGCATTTT	CASSQKGTGDSNQPQHF
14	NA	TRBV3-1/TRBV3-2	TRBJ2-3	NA	TGTGCCAGCAGCCAAGATAGTAGCCTGGATACGCAGTATTTT	CASSQDSSLDTQYF
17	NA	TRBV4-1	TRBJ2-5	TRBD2	TGCGCCAGCAGCCAAGATAGGAGCGGGGGGCTAAGGGAGACCCAGTACTTC	CASSQDRSGGLRETQYF
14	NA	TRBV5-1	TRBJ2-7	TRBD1	TGCGCCAGCAGCTCGGGACAGGGAGCCTACGAGCAGTACTTC	CASSSGQGAYEQYF
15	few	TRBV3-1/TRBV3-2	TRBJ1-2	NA	TGTGCCAGCAGCCAAGATCACGGACAACACTATGGCTACACCTTC	CASSQDHGQHYGYTF
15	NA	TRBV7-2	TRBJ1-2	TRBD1	TGTGCCAGCAGCTTAAGTGGGGACAGAAACTATGGCTACACCTTC	CASSLSGDRNYGYTF
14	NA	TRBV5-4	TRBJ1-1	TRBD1	TGTGCCAGCAGGCCGGGACAGGGAGGCACTGAAGCTTTCTTT	CASRPGQGGTEAFF
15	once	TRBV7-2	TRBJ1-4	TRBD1	TGTGCCAGCAGCCGTGACAGGGGCTTTGCTGAAAAACTGTTTTTT	CASSRDRGFAEKLFF
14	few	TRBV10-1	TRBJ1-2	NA	TGCGCCAGCAGTGAATCCGGGATAAACTATGGCTACACCTTC	CASSESGINYGYTF
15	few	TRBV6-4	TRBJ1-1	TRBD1	TGTGCCAGCAGTCCGGACCGGGACAGGAACACTGAAGCTTTCTTT	CASSPDRDRNTEAFF
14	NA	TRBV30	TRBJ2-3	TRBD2	TGTGCCTGGGCTAGCGGGAGCAGCACAGATACGCAGTATTTT	CAWASGSSTDTQYF
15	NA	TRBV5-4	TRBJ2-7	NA	TGTGCCAGCAGCTTGGCCGTCAGGGGAGTCTACGAGCAGTACTTC	CASSLAVRGVYEQYF